The 10 T cell receptor beta chains in this list originate from one sample, sequenced in a study of cytomegalovirus exposure and HLA in healthy donors. PCR primers comprised 60 Vbeta and 13 Jbeta primers. Repertoires were generated with immunoSEQ multiplex PCR, while TCRdb's copy carries only in-frame clones and drops some. The table shows 100,000 or so clones, with 77% occurring only once. The sequenced sample was PBMCs. The receptor source for this set is a woman aged 40 to 50 in good health and CMV-seronegative.

Turning to this clone: Because the CDR3 is missing its conserved closing phenylalanine or tryptophan, this is likely a read error. Here the CDR3 DNA reads TGTGCCTGGAGTGTGGACAGACAGCAGCCCCAGCATGTT. This codes for CAWSVDRQQPQHV. The chain recombines TRBV30 with TRBJ1-5; a possible D gene is TRBD1 (6 bases). CDR1 and CDR2 (germline): GTSNPN, SVGIG (reference sequence). This CDR3 contains 13 residues. Trimming left V 0 bases short and J 7 bases short, with 10 bases between.

This chain joins TRBV2 and TRBJ2-5, with unresolved D. The CDR3 has 11 residues. Germline CDR1 SNHLY, CDR2 FYNNEI. Trimming removed 7 bases at V and 1 base at J, with 4 bases between. The CDR3 sequence is CASILQETQYF. CDR3 in DNA: TGTGCCAGCATTCTCCAAGAGACCCAGTACTTC. The complete variable domain, with remaining parts taken from reference TRBV2 and TRBJ2-5, reads EPEVTQTPSHQVTQMGQEVILRCVPISNHLYFYWYRQILGQKVEFLVSFYNNEISEKSEIFDDQFSVERPDGSNFTLKIRSTKLEDSAMYFCASILQETQYFGPGTRLLVL.

This chain links TRBV2 with TRBJ1-2; 8 bases line up with TRBD1. CDR1 and CDR2 (germline): SNHLY, FYNNEI. The CDR3 length is 15 residues. With 6 bases clipped from V and 6 bases from J, the junction kept 12 bases outside the gene matches. CDR3 in DNA: TGTGCCAGCAGATTTCAGGGGGCGTCCGTTGATGGCTACACCTTC. Its protein product is CASRFQGASVDGYTF.

CDR3 residues: CAWTPQGRPSGNTIYF. Written as DNA, the CDR3 is TGTGCCTGGACCCCACAGGGACGGCCCTCTGGAAACACCATATATTTT. The genes are TRBV30 and TRBJ1-3; D is perhaps TRBD1 (6 bases). Trimming stripped 4 bases from V and 0 bases from J, with 16 bases between. Per the germline V gene, CDR1 is GTSNPN and CDR2 is SVGIG (reference sequence). This CDR3 is built from 16 residues.

Turning to this clone: A read error is likely, as this CDR3 ends without the conserved phenylalanine or tryptophan. The CDR3 protein is CASSLKKGDRGYRAFV. The CDR3 DNA follows: TGCGCCAGCAGCCTCAAGAAGGGGGACAGGGGGTATCGGGCTTTCGTT. This chain links TRBV4-3 with TRBJ1-1; TRBD1 aligns across 11 bases. CDR3 length equals 16 residues. J lost 11 bases, V lost 4 bases, and 15 bases had no gene match. Germline V lookup: CDR1 LGHNA, CDR2 YSLEER.

This clone was counted only a few times. The chain has TRBV30 and TRBJ1-4; D gene ambiguous. The CDR3 is 12 amino acids. V lost 0 bases to trimming and J lost 5 bases, with 4 bases between them. Germline loops: CDR1 GTSNPN, CDR2 SVGIG (reference sequence). The CDR3 region has the DNA TGTGCCTGGAGTGTAAGCAATGAAAAACTGTTTTTT. Translating gives CAWSVSNEKLFF.

The chain carries TRBV10-3 and TRBJ2-2; TRBD2 is a possible D gene (6 bases). Trimming removed 11 bases at V and 6 bases at J, with 13 bases between. Germline CDR1 and CDR2: ENHRY and SYGVKD. This CDR3 comprises 12 residues. DNA for the CDR3: TGTGCCGCCTTCGGAGGGGCCGGGGAGCTGTTTTTT. As protein: CAAFGGAGELFF.

This sequence joins TRBV9 and TRBJ1-1; D gene ambiguous. Trimming pared 1 base from V and 8 bases from J, leaving 12 bases between. CDR1 is SGDLS and CDR2 is YYNGEE in the germline V gene. This CDR3 region has 13 residues. CDR3 in DNA: TGTGCCAGCAGCGTACACTTGACATCCGAAGCTTTCTTT. Its protein is CASSVHLTSEAFF.

The sample holds a few counts of this clone. This rearrangement joins TRBV30 to TRBJ1-1, with 8 bases lining up with TRBD1. Germline V gene lookup returns CDR1 GTSNPN and CDR2 SVGIG (reference sequence). The CDR3 is 11 residues long. V lost 4 bases to trimming and J lost 10 bases; unmatched junction nucleotides: 5. This chain's CDR3 is CAWTGGGGAFF. CDR3 DNA: TGTGCCTGGACAGGGGGCGGTGGAGCTTTCTTT.

The chain recombines TRBV29-1 with TRBJ1-1; the D gene is possibly TRBD1 (5 bases). The CDR3 loop spans 12 amino acids. Trimming shortened V by 2 bases and J by 6 bases, and 10 bases separated the two germline ends. The germline gives CDR1 SQVTM, CDR2 ANQGSEA. CDR3 amino acids: CSVEWGGSEAFF. In nucleotides, the CDR3 is TGCAGCGTTGAATGGGGGGGTTCTGAAGCTTTCTTT.